Presented here are 24 T cell receptor beta chains from one specimen sequenced in a study of OX40 agonist ivuxolimab in advanced cancers. Profiling relied on immunoSEQ multiplex PCR, and the TCRdb table lists in-frame clones only, not all of them. The sample records about 65,000 clones, 91% being singletons. This sample comprised CD4+ or CD8+ T cells sorted from blood, obtained in a trial of the OX40 agonist ivuxolimab. These receptors were obtained from an adult with an advanced solid tumor such as melanoma, head and neck, liver or kidney cancer.

J is TRBJ2-2 and V is TRBV2; 8 nucleotides line up with TRBD2. The CDR3 totals 17 residues. The germline CDR1 and CDR2 sequences are SNHLY and FYNNEI. Trimming took 2 bases from V and 4 from J; bases not matched to a gene: 9. In DNA, the CDR3 is TGTGCCAGCAGTGAATTCAGCGGGAGATCCGTCACCGGGGAGCTGTTTTTT. Translation: CASSEFSGRSVTGELFF.

CDR3 nucleotides: TGTGCCAGCACCAGAGGGGAGGGGGGTGGCTACACCTTC. This translates into CASTRGEGGGYTF. The chain has TRBV6-5 and TRBJ1-2, with a weak D call TRBD1 (6 bases). From germline, CDR1 is MNHEY and CDR2 SVGAGI. The CDR3 loop spans 13 amino acids. V was trimmed by 7 bases and J by 7 bases, leaving 16 bases between them.

The chain has TRBV2 and TRBJ1-1; D uncertain. The germline CDR1 and CDR2 sequences are SNHLY and FYNNEI. V lost 4 bases to trimming and J lost 8 bases, with 14 bases between them. The CDR3 runs to 13 residues. The DNA for the CDR3 is TGTGCCAGCAGTGGAGGGCCAGGAACGGAAGCTTTCTTT. Residues: CASSGGPGTEAFF.

The rearrangement links TRBV20-1 to TRBJ2-5; D not resolved. V lost 8 bases and J lost 2, with 9 bases in between. The germline V gene encodes CDR1 DFQATT and CDR2 SNEGSKA (reference sequence). This CDR3 contains 11 residues. The CDR3 here is CSYAVQETQYF. CDR3 sequence (DNA): TGCAGTTACGCGGTGCAAGAGACCCAGTACTTC.

The chain uses TRBV2 and TRBJ2-1; D is possibly TRBD1 (6 bases). The CDR3 is 14 amino acids. Trimming shortened V by 7 bases and J by 3 bases, and 13 bases separated the two germline ends. In germline, CDR1 is SNHLY, CDR2 FYNNEI. CDR3 in amino acids: CASILPGHYNEQFF. In DNA, the CDR3 is TGTGCCAGCATTCTCCCGGGACACTACAATGAGCAGTTCTTC.

The chain uses TRBV9 and TRBJ1-2; 8 bases align to TRBD1. The CDR3 is made up of 14 amino acids. Losses at the gene ends were 3 bases for V and 4 bases for J; bases not matched to a gene: 5. Germline loops: CDR1 SGDLS, CDR2 YYNGEE. The CDR3: CASSAGQGRYGYTF. The CDR3 DNA follows: TGTGCCAGCAGCGCTGGACAGGGACGCTATGGCTACACCTTC.

The chain employs TRBV19 and TRBJ1-6; TRBD1 matches at 11 bases. Germline assignment: CDR1 LNHDA and CDR2 SQIVND (reference sequence). V trimming: 6 bases; J trimming: 10 bases; junction bases outside the gene matches: 2. This CDR3 has 13 amino acids. The CDR3 region has the DNA TGTGCCAGTAGCGGACAGGGGGCATCACCCCTCCACTTT. It yields the protein CASSGQGASPLHF. Based on the CDR3 plus reference TRBV19 and TRBJ1-6, the full variable domain is DGGITQSPKYLFRKEGQNVTLSCEQNLNHDAMYWYRQDPGQGLRLIYYSQIVNDFQKGDIAEGYSVSREKKESFPLTVTSAQKNPTAFYLCASSGQGASPLHFGNGTRLTVT.

The chain recombines TRBV6-6 with TRBJ2-1; D is undetermined. There are 12 residues in the CDR3. CDR1 is MNHNY, CDR2 SVGAGI, per germline (reference sequence). The V end lost 2 bases, the J end lost 2 bases, and 1 base lay between the germline ends. Here the CDR3 DNA reads TGTGCCAGCAGTTACCCCTACAATGAGCAGTTCTTC. As protein: CASSYPYNEQFF.

The rearrangement links TRBV30 to TRBJ2-1; D may be TRBD1 or TRBD2 (5 bases each). Per germline, CDR1 GTSNPN and CDR2 SVGIG (reference sequence). Trimming pared 3 bases from V and 4 bases from J, leaving 10 bases between. The length of the CDR3 is 13 residues. CDR3 nucleotides: TGTGCCTGGAGGCCGGGACCTTACAATGAGCAGTTCTTC. It yields the protein CAWRPGPYNEQFF.

V and J are TRBV9 and TRBJ2-2; 8 positions match TRBD2. Germline V gives CDR1 SGDLS, CDR2 YYNGEE. The CDR3 is 15 residues long. Trimming removed 4 bases from V and 5 bases from J; junction bases left unmatched: 7. CDR3 sequence reads: CASSPRTSQTGELFF. In nucleotides, the CDR3 is TGTGCCAGCAGCCCCAGGACTAGCCAGACCGGGGAGCTGTTTTTT.

The chain uses TRBV10-2 and TRBJ2-2; no reliable D call. From germline, CDR1 is WSHSY and CDR2 SAAADI. The CDR3 spans 16 residues. V lost 2 bases and J lost 0, with 10 bases in between. The CDR3 loop reads CASSESQRTNTGELFF. CDR3 sequence (DNA): TGCGCCAGCAGTGAGAGTCAGCGAACGAACACCGGGGAGCTGTTTTTT.

The chain recombines TRBV7-8 with TRBJ2-5; D possibly corresponds to TRBD1 (5 bases). The J call may be faulty, since TRBJ2-7 better matches the DNA end. CDR1 and CDR2 from the germline V gene are SGHVS and FQNEAQ. This CDR3 has 15 residues. Here the CDR3 DNA reads TGTGCCAGCAGCTTAGGTGCGGCAGGGCAAAGCGAGCAGTACTTC. It translates to CASSLGAAGQSEQYF.

The chain has TRBV30 and TRBJ1-5; TRBD1 agrees at 8 bases. V shed 1 base, J shed 2 bases, and the junction held 1 base outside the gene matches. CDR1 and CDR2 from the germline V gene are GTSNPN and SVGIG (reference sequence). The CDR3 has 14 residues. This CDR3 is CAWSETGGNQPQHF. The CDR3 region has the DNA TGTGCCTGGAGTGAGACAGGGGGCAATCAGCCCCAGCATTTT.

This clone was seen only once. This CDR3 is CASSLGTENEKLFF. CDR3 DNA sequence: TGTGCCAGCTCACTAGGGACAGAGAATGAAAAACTGTTTTTT. The rearrangement joins TRBV18 to TRBJ1-4, with TRBD1 matching over 7 bases. Germline V CDR1 and CDR2: KGHSH, LQKENI. V was clipped by 4 bases and J by 5 bases; unmatched bases: 4. This CDR3 is built from 14 residues. Using reference TRBV18 and TRBJ1-4 for the parts outside the CDR3, the full variable domain is NAGVMQNPRHLVRRRGQEARLRCSPMKGHSHVYWYRQLPEEGLKFMVYLQKENIIDESGMPKERFSAEFPKEGPSILRIQQVVRGDSAAYFCASSLGTENEKLFFGSGTQLSVL.

This chain links TRBV4-2 with TRBJ1-5; D call uncertain. The CDR3 runs to 14 residues. Germline V CDR1 and CDR2: LGHNA, YNFKEQ. Trimming took 2 bases from V and 7 from J, leaving 12 bases between them. This CDR3 is CASSQLLLEQPQHF. The CDR3 DNA is TGTGCCAGCAGCCAACTTCTGCTAGAGCAGCCCCAGCATTTT.

The CDR3 region is CASSVKRESSYEQYF. DNA for the CDR3: TGTGCCAGCAGTGTCAAGCGGGAGTCCTCCTACGAGCAGTACTTC. The rearrangement uses TRBV6-1 and TRBJ2-7, with 8 positions matching TRBD2. Germline V lookup: CDR1 MNHNS, CDR2 SASEGT. The CDR3 has 15 residues. V lost 4 bases and J lost 0; bases outside the gene matches: 5.

The genes are TRBV15 and TRBJ2-3; a possible D gene is TRBD2 (6 bases). V was shortened by 0 bases and J by 4 bases, with 11 bases between the two germline ends. CDR1 and CDR2 from the germline V gene are LNHNV and YYDKDF (reference sequence). The CDR3 loop spans 15 amino acids. The DNA for the CDR3 is TGTGCCACCAGCAGAGACTCCGGGGGTGCAGATACGCAGTATTTT. Amino acids: CATSRDSGGADTQYF.

V gene TRBV7-8 combines with J gene TRBJ1-2; 8 bases fit TRBD1. The CDR3 extends over 13 amino acids. Germline lookup yields CDR1 SGHVS and CDR2 FQNEAQ. The V segment lost 6 bases and the J segment 8 bases; nucleotides outside the gene matches: 8. The CDR3 protein is CASRMDRDTGYTF. CDR3 nucleotides: TGTGCCAGCAGAATGGACAGGGATACAGGCTACACCTTC. Variable domain in full (rest from reference TRBV7-8 and TRBJ1-2): GAGVSQSPRYKVAKRGQDVALRCDPISGHVSLFWYQQALGQGPEFLTYFQNEAQLDKSGLPSDRFFAERPEGSVSTLKIQRTQQEDSAVYLCASRMDRDTGYTFGSGTRLTVV.

V and J are TRBV7-6 and TRBJ2-7; 8 bases align to TRBD1. The CDR3 is made up of 14 amino acids. Germline V CDR1 and CDR2: SGHVS, FNYEAQ. Unmatched junction bases numbered 5, after V lost 1 base and J lost 6 bases. This CDR3 is CASSLGQGFSEQYF. CDR3 in DNA: TGTGCCAGCAGCTTAGGACAGGGGTTCAGCGAGCAGTACTTC.

V gene TRBV19 combines with J gene TRBJ2-5; the D gene could be TRBD1 or TRBD2 (5 bases each). V was shortened by 5 bases and J by 0 bases, with 13 bases between the two germline ends. CDR1 LNHDA and CDR2 SQIVND come from the germline V gene (reference sequence). The CDR3 loop spans 15 amino acids. The CDR3 loop is CASSSPLGHQETQYF. The DNA of the CDR3 is TGTGCCAGTAGTTCCCCTCTGGGACACCAAGAGACCCAGTACTTC.

This clone was observed a few times. The chain uses TRBV5-1 and TRBJ1-1, with D possibly TRBD1 on 5 matching bases. The germline V gene has CDR1 SGHRS and CDR2 YFSETQ. V was trimmed by 6 bases and J by 5 bases, leaving 14 bases between them. This CDR3 has 13 residues. As DNA, the CDR3 is TGCGCCAGCATGGCAGGGAGTGGGACTGAAGCTTTCTTT. Amino acid sequence: CASMAGSGTEAFF.

The chain combines TRBV7-8 with TRBJ2-5; 8 nucleotides line up with TRBD2. The CDR3 spans 16 residues. The germline V gene has CDR1 SGHVS and CDR2 FQNEAQ. With 3 bases clipped from V and 1 base from J, the junction kept 7 bases outside the gene matches. The CDR3 region has the DNA TGTGCCAGCAGCTTTCTAAGCGGGGGACTCCAAGAGACCCAGTACTTC. The encoded protein is CASSFLSGGLQETQYF. Combining the CDR3 with reference TRBV7-8 and TRBJ2-5 gives the whole variable domain GAGVSQSPRYKVAKRGQDVALRCDPISGHVSLFWYQQALGQGPEFLTYFQNEAQLDKSGLPSDRFFAERPEGSVSTLKIQRTQQEDSAVYLCASSFLSGGLQETQYFGPGTRLLVL.

The gene calls are TRBV11-2 and TRBJ2-7; TRBD1 matches 11 bases. Trimming removed 0 bases from V and 4 bases from J; junction bases left unmatched: 5. The CDR3 covers 16 residues. Germline V CDR1 and CDR2: SGHAT, FQNNGV. CDR3 in DNA: TGTGCCAGCAGCTTAGATGGGACAGGGGGGGTTTACGAGCAGTACTTC. This translates into CASSLDGTGGVYEQYF.

The gene calls are TRBV21-1 and TRBJ2-5; TRBD2 was called by the table and not checked on the DNA. TRBV21-1 is listed as a pseudogene. This CDR3 has 17 amino acids. CDR3 region: CASSAPPGLAEVETQYF. CDR3 nucleotides: TGTGCCAGCAGCGCTCCTCCGGGACTAGCGGAGGTAGAGACCCAGTACTTC.